These 5 T cell receptor beta chains were sequenced from one sample in a study of CD8+ T cells in alopecia areata. RNA extraction and reverse transcription yielded cDNA as sequencing template. The data were produced by immunoSEQ multiplex PCR, yet TCRdb's version contains in-frame clones alone and is incomplete. The sample consists of about 60,000 clones, around 46% of them appearing once. Regarding treatment: oral pan-JAK inhibitor, 5-10 mg twice daily. The sample in question was CD8+ T cells sorted from blood, obtained around week 36, from a patient treated with tofacitinib. The receptor source for this set is a human donor with alopecia areata.

This chain links TRBV30 with TRBJ2-7; D unresolved. Trimming pared 1 base from V and 4 bases from J, leaving 11 bases between. The CDR3 covers 13 residues. CDR1 is GTSNPN and CDR2 is SVGIG in the germline V gene (reference sequence). For the CDR3, the DNA is TGTGCCTGGAGTGCCGACGGTTCTTACGAGCAGTACTTC. Translating gives CAWSADGSYEQYF.

J is TRBJ2-1 and V is TRBV30, with 12 bases identical to TRBD2. J was trimmed by 8 bases and V by 4 bases; bases with no gene match: 9. The CDR3 sequence is 15 residues long. Germline-derived CDR1 and CDR2 are GTSNPN and SVGIG (reference sequence). The DNA for the CDR3 is TGTGCCTGGACCTATAGACTAGCGGGAGAGGATGAGCAGTTCTTC. This gives the protein CAWTYRLAGEDEQFF.

This sequence joins TRBV5-1 and TRBJ1-1; tentative D call: TRBD1 (6 bases). Per the germline V gene, CDR1 is SGHRS and CDR2 is YFSETQ. CDR3 length: 15 residues. Deletions cut 4 bases from V and 3 bases from J, with 16 bases between. The CDR3 coding sequence is TGCGCCAGCAGCGTTACCCCGGGACACGACACTGAAGCTTTCTTT. It specifies CASSVTPGHDTEAFF.

This rearrangement joins TRBV6-5 to TRBJ1-1, with 7 nucleotides matching TRBD1. The V gene's germline CDR1 is MNHEY and CDR2 SVGAGI. J was trimmed by 1 base and V by 7 bases; bases with no gene match: 6. The CDR3 has 14 amino acids. The CDR3 region has the DNA TGTGCCAGCATCAGACAGGGTCCGAACACTGAAGCTTTCTTT. The encoded protein is CASIRQGPNTEAFF.

CDR3 region: CASSQNRASNQPQHF. The CDR3 DNA reads TGTGCCAGCAGTCAAAACAGGGCGAGCAATCAGCCCCAGCATTTT. The chain is built from TRBV6-6 and TRBJ1-5; D perhaps matches TRBD1 (6 bases). The CDR3 has 15 amino acids. From germline, CDR1 is MNHNY and CDR2 SVGAGI (reference sequence). Trimming pared 5 bases from V and 1 base from J, leaving 12 bases between.